This T cell receptor (beta chain) was identified in a study of T cells in tumors after PD-1 blockade. The overall study: Prior checkpoint blockade, systemic immunosuppressant use, or anti-cancer therapy within 4 weeks excluded patients. Patients received pembrolizumab 200 mg every 3 weeks or cemiplimab 350 mg every 2 weeks.

Sequencing used immunoSEQ multiplex PCR; TCRdb keeps in-frame clones, though not all of them. The profile shows 60,000 or so clones, around 77% of them singletons. This CDR3 has 12 amino acids. Germline assignment: CDR1 SNHLY and CDR2 FYNNEI. V dropped 4 bases and J dropped 8; count of bases not matched to a gene: 1. This specimen was PBMCs, taken before anti-PD-1 treatment. The TCR sequence derives from a human donor with basal cell carcinoma. This chain uses TRBV2 with TRBJ1-4; TRBD1 aligns across 7 bases. This CDR3 reads CASSGQGEKLFF. CDR3 nucleotide sequence: TGTGCCAGCAGTGGACAGGGAGAAAAACTGTTTTTT.